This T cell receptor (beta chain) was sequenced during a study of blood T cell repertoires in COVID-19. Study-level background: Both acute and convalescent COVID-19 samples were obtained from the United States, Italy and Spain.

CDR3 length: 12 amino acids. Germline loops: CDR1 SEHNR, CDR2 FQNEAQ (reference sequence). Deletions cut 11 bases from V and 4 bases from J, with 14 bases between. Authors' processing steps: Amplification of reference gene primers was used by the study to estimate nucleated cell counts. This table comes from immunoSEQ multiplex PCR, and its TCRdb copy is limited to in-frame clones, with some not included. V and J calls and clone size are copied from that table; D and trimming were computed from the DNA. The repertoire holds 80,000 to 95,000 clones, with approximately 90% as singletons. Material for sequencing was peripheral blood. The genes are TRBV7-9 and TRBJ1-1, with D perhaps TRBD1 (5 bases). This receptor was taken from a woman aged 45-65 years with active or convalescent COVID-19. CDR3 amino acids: CAWIRGGTEAFF. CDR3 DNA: TGTGCCTGGATCCGGGGGGGCACTGAAGCTTTCTTT.